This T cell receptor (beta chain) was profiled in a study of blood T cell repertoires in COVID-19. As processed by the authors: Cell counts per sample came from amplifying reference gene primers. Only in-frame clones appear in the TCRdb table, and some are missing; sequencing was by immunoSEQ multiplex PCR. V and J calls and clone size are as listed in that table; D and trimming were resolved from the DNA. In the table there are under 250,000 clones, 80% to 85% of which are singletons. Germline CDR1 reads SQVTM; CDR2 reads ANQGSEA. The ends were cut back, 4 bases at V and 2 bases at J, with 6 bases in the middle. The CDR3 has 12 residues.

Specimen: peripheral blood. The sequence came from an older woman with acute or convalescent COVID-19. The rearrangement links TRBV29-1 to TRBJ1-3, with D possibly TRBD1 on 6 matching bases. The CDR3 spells CSVGTAGNTIYF. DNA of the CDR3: TGCAGCGTTGGGACAGCTGGAAACACCATATATTTT.